The 25 T cell receptor beta chains below were found in one sample sequenced in a study of regulatory T cells in long-lasting Graves disease (dated by TCRdb to the early 2020s). The sample's time point label, decoded: persistent/refractory GD, antithyroid drugs over 5 years with positive TRAb. RNA was extracted from PBMCs in TRIzol for both TCR sequencing and RNA sequencing. Library method: multiplex PCR. Sequenced on an Illumina HiSeq 4000. TCR beta libraries were built with iRepertoire HTBI primers and Arm-PCR amplification of CDR3 regions. Clones were called with MiXCR by TCRdb after fastp trimmed the public reads at Q25, and only in-frame beta chains were retained. Each CDR3 protein appears once, grouped with its most common genes and DNA. The sample includes about 660,000 distinct CDR3 sequences, with about 32% observed a single time. In total, the top ten clones hold around 42% of the sample.

Sequencing used peripheral blood mononuclear cells (PBMCs), obtained when the disease was refractory, from a patient treated with antithyroid drugs. All receptors come from a female donor with Graves disease.

In nucleotides, the CDR3 is TGCGCCAGCAGCACACTAGCGGGATTAGAAGAGACCCAGTACTTC. It encodes CASSTLAGLEETQYF. This sequence joins TRBV5-1 and TRBJ2-5; 10 bases match TRBD2. The CDR3 is made up of 15 amino acids. From germline, CDR1 is SGHRS and CDR2 YFSETQ. Trimming took 4 bases from V and 3 from J; bases not matched to a gene: 6.

This clonotype appeared a few times. The V call is TRBV12-3 or TRBV12-4, the J call TRBJ1-2, with a possible D match to TRBD1 (5 bases). The CDR3 runs to 16 residues. V was clipped by 8 bases and J by 0 bases, with 19 bases between them. CDR3 DNA sequence: TGTGCCAGCCCAGCCCGGGATGGGGCATCTAACTATGGCTACACCTTC. This encodes CASPARDGASNYGYTF.

This clonotype was counted only a few times. This sequence joins TRBV9 and TRBJ1-3, with a possible D match to TRBD1 (5 bases). This CDR3 spans 16 amino acids. V dropped 4 bases and J dropped 0 bases, with 14 bases sitting between them. Germline V CDR1 and CDR2: SGDLS, YYNGEE. This CDR3 reads CASSTRVGHSGNTIYF. In DNA form, the CDR3 reads TGTGCCAGCAGCACCAGGGTAGGGCACTCTGGAAACACCATATATTTT.

CDR3 nucleotides: TGCAGCGTGGTACGCGGGATGGCGGGAGGGCCGGAAGAGACCCAGTACTTC. Translating it yields CSVVRGMAGGPEETQYF. V gene TRBV29-1 combines with J gene TRBJ2-5; 9 bases are a match to TRBD2. V gave up 6 bases and J gave up 3 bases; unmatched junction bases: 17. CDR3 length: 17 residues. Looked up from germline, CDR1 is SQVTM and CDR2 is ANQGSEA.

The gene calls are TRBV20-1 and TRBJ2-7, with TRBD2 matching 16 bases. The CDR3 loop spans 17 amino acids. J was trimmed by 6 bases and V by 6 bases; bases with no gene match: 14. Germline V gene data show CDR1 as DFQATT and CDR2 as SNEGSKA (reference sequence). This chain's CDR3 is CSASPGTSGRANGEQYF. The CDR3 DNA reads as TGCAGTGCCTCGCCCGGGACTAGCGGGAGGGCCAACGGCGAGCAGTACTTC.

V is TRBV6-1 and J is TRBJ1-1, with no clear D. The CDR3 has 12 residues. V lost 10 bases to trimming and J lost 1 base, with 10 bases between them. CDR1 is MNHNS and CDR2 is SASEGT in the germline V gene. CDR3 in DNA: TGTGCCACCCGGTTGAGGAACACTGAAGCTTTCTTT. Protein product: CATRLRNTEAFF.

The table lists this clonotype with a count of one. V and J are TRBV9 and TRBJ2-7, with 9 bases identical to TRBD1. V shed 1 base, J shed 6 bases, and the junction held 5 bases outside the gene matches. The germline V gene encodes CDR1 SGDLS and CDR2 YYNGEE. CDR3 length equals 14 residues. The CDR3 region has the DNA TGTGCCAGCAGCGTATTGGGACAGGGTGGCGAGCAGTACTTC. Protein sequence: CASSVLGQGGEQYF.

This clonotype was counted a few times. V usage is TRBV6-1 and J usage is TRBJ2-7, with 10 bases lining up with TRBD1. The germline gives CDR1 MNHNS, CDR2 SASEGT. V lost 6 bases and J lost 3; bases outside the gene matches: 8. This CDR3 is built from 15 residues. The CDR3 DNA reads TGTGCCAGCAGGCAGTGGACAGGGGGAAGCTACGAGCAGTACTTC. Translating it yields CASRQWTGGSYEQYF.

This chain links TRBV19 with TRBJ2-2, with D tentatively TRBD2 (5 bases). This CDR3 is 17 amino acids long. The germline V gene encodes CDR1 LNHDA and CDR2 SQIVND (reference sequence). V lost 6 bases, J lost 6 bases, and 23 bases lay in between. The chain's CDR3 is CASSLLSRHIGAGELFF. CDR3 DNA: TGTGCCAGTAGCCTATTATCTCGACATATCGGGGCCGGGGAGCTGTTTTTT.

The V call is TRBV6-1, the J call TRBJ2-2; TRBD2 aligns across 9 bases. CDR3 length: 16 residues. CDR1 and CDR2 (germline): MNHNS, SASEGT. V dropped 6 bases and J dropped 7; count of bases not matched to a gene: 12. The CDR3 DNA reads as TGTGCCAGCAGAACCTTTAGCGGGAGAGGGGACGGGGAGCTGTTTTTT. Translation: CASRTFSGRGDGELFF.

V gene TRBV20-1 combines with J gene TRBJ1-5; no firm D call. From germline, CDR1 is DFQATT and CDR2 SNEGSKA (reference sequence). With 3 bases removed from V and 0 bases from J, the gap between germline ends came to 12 bases. The CDR3 is made up of 15 amino acids. Written as DNA, the CDR3 is TGCAGTGCTAGCCTGTCCACAGATAGCAATCAGCCCCAGCATTTT. It codes for CSASLSTDSNQPQHF.

The chain is built from TRBV6-1 and TRBJ2-3; D gene unclear. Germline CDR1 is MNHNS and CDR2 is SASEGT. V lost 3 bases and J 0 bases, leaving 16 bases between the germline ends. The CDR3 length is 17 residues. The CDR3 reads CASSDYSASSSTDTQYF. The CDR3 DNA sequence: TGTGCCAGCAGTGATTATTCAGCTTCCTCTAGCACAGATACGCAGTATTTT.

The rearrangement links TRBV28 to TRBJ1-1; D remains ambiguous. Germline V gene sequence: CDR1 MDHEN, CDR2 SYDVKM. V was pared by 6 bases and J by 4 bases, with 18 bases between. The CDR3 is 15 residues long. The DNA of the CDR3 is TGTGCCAGCAGCCAAGAGCGGGTGATGGGCACTGAAGCTTTCTTT. This gives the protein CASSQERVMGTEAFF.

The rearrangement links TRBV12-3 or TRBV12-4 to TRBJ1-2; D is undetermined. The CDR3 is made up of 13 amino acids. V was trimmed by 2 bases and J by 6 bases, leaving 10 bases between them. The CDR3: CASSLTGVNGYTF. The CDR3 DNA reads as TGTGCCAGCAGTTTAACCGGGGTCAATGGCTACACCTTC.

This clonotype was recorded many times. This chain uses TRBV12-3 or TRBV12-4 with TRBJ1-1; a possible D gene is TRBD1 (6 bases). This CDR3 has 14 residues. Trimming cost V 4 bases and J 8 bases, with 17 bases left between them. This CDR3 reads CASSSPDRPREAFF. As DNA, the CDR3 is TGTGCCAGCAGTTCCCCTGACAGGCCGAGGGAAGCTTTCTTT.

The chain has TRBV7-3 and TRBJ2-2, with D possibly TRBD1 on 6 matching bases. The CDR3 totals 14 residues. Trimming pared 3 bases from V and 2 bases from J, leaving 7 bases between. Per the germline V gene, CDR1 is SGHTA and CDR2 is FQGTGA. This chain's CDR3 is CASSLGHNTGELFF. CDR3 DNA: TGTGCCAGCAGCTTGGGACACAACACCGGGGAGCTGTTTTTT. Looking up the rest from reference TRBV7-3 and TRBJ2-2 gives the full variable domain: GAGVSQTPSNKVTEKGKYVELRCDPISGHTALYWYRQSLGQGPEFLIYFQGTGAADDSGLPNDRFFAVRPEGSVSTLKIQRTERGDSAVYLCASSLGHNTGELFFGEGSRLTVL.

This clonotype occurred a few times. The chain couples TRBV19 to TRBJ1-6; TRBD1 aligns across 7 bases. The CDR3 is made up of 14 amino acids. Trimming removed 7 bases from V and 10 bases from J; junction bases left unmatched: 10. Germline V lookup: CDR1 LNHDA, CDR2 SQIVND (reference sequence). The CDR3 spells CASTPDRRRSPLHF. CDR3 DNA sequence: TGTGCCAGTACCCCGGACAGGCGGCGCTCACCCCTCCACTTT. The full variable domain, in which reference TRBV19 and TRBJ1-6 provide the parts outside the CDR3, is DGGITQSPKYLFRKEGQNVTLSCEQNLNHDAMYWYRQDPGQGLRLIYYSQIVNDFQKGDIAEGYSVSREKKESFPLTVTSAQKNPTAFYLCASTPDRRRSPLHFGNGTRLTVT.

This rearrangement joins TRBV29-1 to TRBJ1-2; TRBD1 matches at 8 bases. This CDR3 is built from 13 residues. The V and J ends lost 3 bases and 8 bases, in that order; junction bases with no gene match: 8. Germline V gene lookup returns CDR1 SQVTM and CDR2 ANQGSEA. The CDR3 loop reads CSVDQGAREGYTF. In nucleotides, the CDR3 is TGCAGCGTTGACCAGGGGGCGCGGGAAGGCTACACCTTC.

This sequence joins TRBV9 and TRBJ1-6, with 8 positions matching TRBD1. V lost 1 base to trimming and J lost 9 bases; unmatched junction nucleotides: 6. The length of the CDR3 is 15 residues. Germline values: CDR1 SGDLS, CDR2 YYNGEE. In DNA form, the CDR3 reads TGTGCCAGCAGCGTAAAGACAGGGGAAGGTTCACCCCTCCACTTT. This encodes CASSVKTGEGSPLHF.

This clonotype has only a few counts. This CDR3 reads CASSLGERSPLHF. The DNA for the CDR3 is TGTGCCAGCAGTTTGGGGGAGCGTTCACCCCTCCACTTT. This chain joins TRBV12-3 or TRBV12-4 and TRBJ1-6, with a possible D match to TRBD1 (5 bases). Trimming pared 3 bases from V and 9 bases from J, leaving 9 bases between. This CDR3 spans 13 amino acids.

This clonotype was seen only a few times. Here the CDR3 DNA reads TGTGCCAGCAGTCCCCGCCGGGACTGGATCTACGAGCAGTACTTC. Its protein product is CASSPRRDWIYEQYF. The chain links TRBV6-1 to TRBJ2-7; tentatively, D is TRBD2 (6 bases). CDR1 and CDR2 (germline): MNHNS, SASEGT. The CDR3 contains 15 residues. The V gene lost 5 bases and the J gene lost 3 bases, with 17 bases spanning the gap.

CDR3 loop: CASSFLSDRGPTEAFF. DNA for the CDR3: TGTGCCAGCAGTTTCCTTTCCGACAGGGGGCCCACTGAAGCTTTCTTT. This chain joins TRBV27 and TRBJ1-1; 10 bases map to TRBD1. The CDR3 loop spans 16 amino acids. The V gene's germline CDR1 is MNHEY and CDR2 SMNVEV (reference sequence). Trimming cost V 3 bases and J 4 bases; bases outside gene matches: 8.

In this sample, this clonotype turned up a few times. V and J are TRBV6-5 and TRBJ2-7; 8 positions agree with TRBD1. This CDR3 has 14 amino acids. Germline CDR1 is MNHEY and CDR2 is SVGAGI. With 4 bases clipped from V and 5 bases from J, the junction kept 7 bases outside the gene matches. Here the CDR3 reads CASSLLDRVHEQYF. The CDR3 nucleotides are TGTGCCAGCAGTTTACTGGACAGGGTTCACGAGCAGTACTTC.

The rearrangement joins TRBV6-1 to TRBJ1-1; unclear D gene. The length of the CDR3 is 14 residues. Trimming took 2 bases from V and 0 from J, leaving 7 bases between them. From germline, CDR1 is MNHNS and CDR2 SASEGT. DNA of the CDR3: TGTGCCAGCAGTGAACCTGTCATGAACACTGAAGCTTTCTTT. Protein: CASSEPVMNTEAFF.

The J gene is TRBJ1-5, the V gene TRBV20-1, with TRBD1 matching 10 bases. Germline CDR1 is DFQATT and CDR2 is SNEGSKA (reference sequence). CDR3 length: 17 residues. The junction had 11 bases not matched to a gene; V was cut back by 3 bases and J by 3 bases. For the CDR3, the DNA is TGCAGTGCTAGGCCGAGAGGGGACAGGGGCTACAATCAGCCCCAGCATTTT. This encodes CSARPRGDRGYNQPQHF.